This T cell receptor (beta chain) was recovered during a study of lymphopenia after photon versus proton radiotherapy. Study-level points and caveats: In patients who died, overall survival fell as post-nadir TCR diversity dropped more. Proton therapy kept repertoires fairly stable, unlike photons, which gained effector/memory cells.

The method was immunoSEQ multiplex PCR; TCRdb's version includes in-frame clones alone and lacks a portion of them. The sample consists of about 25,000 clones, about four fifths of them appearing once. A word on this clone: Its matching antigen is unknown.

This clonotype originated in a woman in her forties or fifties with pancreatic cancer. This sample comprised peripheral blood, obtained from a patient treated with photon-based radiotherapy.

The CDR3 sequence is CASSQETDRGTDTQYF. CDR3 DNA: TGCGCCAGCAGCCAAGAGACTGACAGGGGCACAGATACGCAGTATTTT. The rearrangement links TRBV4-3 to TRBJ2-3; TRBD1 aligns across 7 bases. V shed 0 bases and J 1 base; nucleotides not matched to a gene: 4. The CDR3 runs 16 residues. Looked up from germline, CDR1 is LGHNA and CDR2 is YSLEER.